This TCR beta chain was sequenced during a study of blood T cell repertoires in COVID-19 (dated by TCRdb to about 2020). About the full investigation: Samples from collaborators originated in the United States, Italy and Spain and spanned both the acute and convalescent phases of COVID-19. The dataset comprised deeply sampled blood TCRbeta repertoires from subjects exposed to, actively infected with, or recovered from COVID-19. The prospective study material was composed of cDNA or gDNA derived from T cells, B-cell-depleted T cells, or PBMCs. HLA class I and class II types, where available, came from metadata supplied by the sample provider rather than from assay-based typing. The repertoires were released in a freely available public database meant as a resource for research on the immune response to SARS-CoV-2. Nearly every sample came with metadata listing a de-identified subject ID, COVID-19 status, age in years and sex. Samples were obtained from the ongoing ImmuneRACE study (first 160 participants) and from about 1,300 subjects provided by 6 global collaborators.

Worth noting for this clone: Its antigen is currently not known. Base qualities are not at hand, and no much larger clone is one base apart.

Taken from cysteine to phenylalanine, the CDR3 has 12 residues. Only CDR3 DNA remains: 36 bases, in frame from the first base. V has 4 bases trimmed and J has 11 bases trimmed; junction bases matching no gene number 4. CDR1 LNHDA and CDR2 SQIVND are derived from the germline V gene (reference sequence). TCRbeta CDR3 regions were amplified from genomic DNA by means of the immunoSEQ Assay, a bias-controlled multiplex PCR. As for the authors' bioinformatics: Within the assay, amplification of reference gene primers was used to estimate how many nucleated cells each sample contained. Sequence reads were collapsed and filtered to measure the absolute abundance of every unique TCRbeta CDR3 rearrangement. For each sample, productive Simpson clonality was calculated as the square root of Simpson's diversity index over productive rearrangements. Not all clones reach the TCRdb copy of this immuneACCESS table, which keeps in-frame sequences only. Checked studies attribute under half of the gap to unresolved V genes and leave the rest unexplained. V and J calls and clone size are those listed in that table; D and trimming were worked out from the DNA. This sample is represented by 150,000 or so clones; around 83% of them were singletons. Of the sample, about 12% is held by the ten largest clones.

One collaborating source in Seattle enrolled patients while the patients were actively infected and followed the patients over time throughout the course of disease. The collaborating institutions used their own protocols to collect whole blood in K2EDTA tubes. For TCRbeta analysis, collaborator samples were shipped as frozen whole blood, as isolated PBMCs, or as DNA extracted from either sample type. Points the paper makes about the study in general: How much clinical and demographic metadata was included differed by source and by participant, and the metadata was provided uncurated.

The source material was peripheral blood. Recombination joined TRBV19 with TRBJ1-4; 7 central bases correspond to TRBD1. This sequence originates from a woman aged 60-75 years with COVID-19, enrolled during active disease. The CDR3 region has the sequence CASSSRQGKLFF. The sequence in DNA is TGTGCCAGTAGTAGCCGACAGGGTAAACTGTTTTTT.